Following are 14 T cell receptor beta chains from one sample sequenced in a study of T cells in Graves' hyperthyroidism and ophthalmopathy. From RNA transcripts, TCR beta CDR3 regions were amplified. First-round RT-PCR targeting the TCR CDR3 was performed with the HTBI primer set. Via MiXCR, TCRdb re-called the multiplex PCR reads, giving one row per CDR3 protein. The sample shows about 770,000 distinct CDR3 sequences, about 17% of them seen only once. The sample consisted of blood. These receptor sequences come from a woman in her 50s with Graves' hyperthyroidism that later progressed to Graves' ophthalmopathy.

The gene calls are TRBV12-3 or TRBV12-4 and TRBJ2-5, with 7 bases fitting TRBD2. The V gene end was trimmed by 6 bases and the J gene end by 0 bases; junction bases not matched to a gene: 7. The CDR3 runs to 15 residues. The CDR3: CASSPLTSDQETQYF. DNA for the CDR3: TGTGCCAGCAGCCCCCTTACTAGCGACCAAGAGACCCAGTACTTC.

V gene TRBV5-5 combines with J gene TRBJ2-7; D possibly corresponds to TRBD2 (6 bases). V shed 4 bases and J shed 3 bases, with 14 bases lying between them. The germline CDR1 and CDR2 sequences are SGHKS and YYEKEE (reference sequence). The CDR3 totals 14 residues. This chain's CDR3 is CASSAGTRDYEQYF. The CDR3 DNA reads as TGTGCCAGCAGCGCTGGGACTCGAGACTACGAGCAGTACTTC.

This clonotype was found many times. The genes are TRBV2 and TRBJ2-7; no clear D gene. The germline CDR1 and CDR2 sequences are SNHLY and FYNNEI. The ends were cut back, 4 bases at V and 2 bases at J, with 12 bases in the middle. The CDR3 has 14 residues. In nucleotides, the CDR3 is TGTGCCAGCAGTGTTGACGGAGATACCTACGAGCAGTACTTC. Translated, it gives CASSVDGDTYEQYF.

Many counts were recorded for this clonotype. CDR3 in DNA: TGTGCCAGCAGCTTAGTAAAAATGCGCACTGAAGCTTTCTTT. This gives the protein CASSLVKMRTEAFF. The gene calls are TRBV11-2 and TRBJ1-1; D gene unclear. The CDR3 extends over 14 amino acids. Germline V gene sequence: CDR1 SGHAT, CDR2 FQNNGV. Trimming cost V 1 base and J 4 bases, with 10 bases left between them.

With regard to this clonotype: Given a much more abundant clone one base away, this may be a read error. The conserved phenylalanine or tryptophan normally closing the CDR3 is absent here, so this likely arose from a read error. The chain links TRBV12-3 or TRBV12-4 to TRBJ1-5; the D is unclear. The CDR3 covers 15 residues. V was clipped by 1 base and J by 5 bases, with 12 bases between them. The CDR3 reads CASSLDSGSDQPQHS. CDR3 nucleotides: TGTGCCAGCAGTTTAGACTCAGGCAGCGATCAGCCCCAGCATTCT.

The J gene is TRBJ2-1, the V gene TRBV3-1; no clear D. The CDR3 is 16 amino acids. Germline V gene data show CDR1 as LGHDT and CDR2 as YNNKEL (reference sequence). Trimming removed 0 bases from V and 2 bases from J, with 11 bases in between. CDR3 protein: CASSQEAAGTYNEQFF. CDR3 nucleotide sequence: TGTGCCAGCAGCCAAGAAGCCGCCGGAACCTACAATGAGCAGTTCTTC.

The rearrangement joins TRBV27 to TRBJ2-5; TRBD1 aligns across 9 bases. The CDR3 is 17 amino acids. Germline V CDR1 and CDR2: MNHEY, SMNVEV (reference sequence). With V trimmed by 5 bases and J by 7 bases, 17 bases remained unmatched. The CDR3 sequence: CASSPTPGQGGAGTQYF. CDR3 in DNA: TGTGCCAGCAGTCCTACCCCGGGACAGGGAGGCGCGGGGACCCAGTACTTC.

This clonotype came up many times. V gene TRBV11-2 combines with J gene TRBJ2-5; D ambiguous. The CDR3 has 12 amino acids. Between the trimmed V and J ends, which lost 1 base and 4 bases, there was a span of 4 bases. Germline lookup yields CDR1 SGHAT and CDR2 FQNNGV. As DNA, the CDR3 is TGTGCCAGCAGCTTAGGTTTAGAGACCCAGTACTTC. Translation: CASSLGLETQYF.

This clonotype has more than one count but fewer than ten. V is TRBV20-1 and J is TRBJ2-5; 8 bases align to TRBD1. There are 12 residues in the CDR3. Germline CDR1 is DFQATT and CDR2 is SNEGSKA (reference sequence). The CDR3 region has the DNA TGCAGCGCCGGGACAGGCATCGAGACCCAGTACTTC. Translation: CSAGTGIETQYF.

The chain couples TRBV7-3 to TRBJ2-3, with D possibly TRBD1 on 6 matching bases. Germline-derived CDR1 and CDR2 are SGHTA and FQGTGA. The V and J ends lost 5 bases and 2 bases respectively, with 20 bases between them. This CDR3 has 17 amino acids. As DNA, the CDR3 is TGTGCCAGCAGCCCGTACCAGGGTGGGGGCCTCACAGATACGCAGTATTTT. Its translation: CASSPYQGGGLTDTQYF.

The chain carries TRBV20-1 and TRBJ2-7, with D unclear. The CDR3 totals 11 residues. Trimming removed 5 bases at V and 6 bases at J, with 11 bases between. From germline, CDR1 is DFQATT and CDR2 SNEGSKA (reference sequence). DNA for the CDR3: TGCAGTGCTCGACCCGGGCCCGAGCAGTACTTC. Translated: CSARPGPEQYF.

The chain has TRBV30 and TRBJ1-3; TRBD1 matches at 8 bases. J lost 0 bases, V lost 4 bases, and 5 bases had no gene match. CDR1 and CDR2 from the germline V gene are GTSNPN and SVGIG (reference sequence). This CDR3 is built from 15 residues. DNA for the CDR3: TGTGCCTGGAACAGGGGGAAGGACTCTGGAAACACCATATATTTT. The encoded protein is CAWNRGKDSGNTIYF.

This clonotype appeared many times. The rearrangement joins TRBV6-1 to TRBJ2-1, with D unresolved. Trimming stripped 4 bases from V and 8 bases from J, with 21 bases between. The CDR3 extends over 16 amino acids. Germline CDR1 and CDR2: MNHNS and SASEGT. CDR3 region: CASSVGITATGDEQFF. CDR3 nucleotide sequence: TGTGCCAGCAGTGTTGGTATTACAGCCACTGGGGATGAGCAGTTCTTC.

Many counts were recorded for this clonotype. The junction does not match germline at one end; this may be a read error. The chain uses TRBV7-9 and TRBJ1-1; 8 bases are shared with TRBD1. The CDR3 sequence is 13 residues long. Per germline, CDR1 SEHNR and CDR2 FQNEAQ (reference sequence). The CDR3 is CASTLIQGAEAFF. CDR3 DNA: TGTGCCAGCACCTTAATACAGGGGGCTGAAGCTTTCTTT.